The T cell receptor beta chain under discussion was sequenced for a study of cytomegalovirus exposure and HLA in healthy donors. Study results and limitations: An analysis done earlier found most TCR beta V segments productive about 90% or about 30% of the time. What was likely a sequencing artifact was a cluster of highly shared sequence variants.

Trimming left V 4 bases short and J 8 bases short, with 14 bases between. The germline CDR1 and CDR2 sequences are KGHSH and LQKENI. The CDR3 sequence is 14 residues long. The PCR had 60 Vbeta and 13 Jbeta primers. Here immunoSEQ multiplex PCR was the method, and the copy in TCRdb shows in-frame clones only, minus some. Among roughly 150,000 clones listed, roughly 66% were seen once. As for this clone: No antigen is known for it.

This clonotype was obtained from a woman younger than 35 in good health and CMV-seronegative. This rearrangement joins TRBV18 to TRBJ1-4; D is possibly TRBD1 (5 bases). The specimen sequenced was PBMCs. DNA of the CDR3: TGTGCCAGCTCACGGTGGGGGGAAGAAGAAAAACTGTTTTTT. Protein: CASSRWGEEEKLFF.